These 25 T cell receptor beta chains were sequenced from one sample in a study of blood T cell repertoires in COVID-19. The table came from immunoSEQ multiplex PCR; TCRdb's copy has only in-frame clones and leaves some out. This table has 310,000 or so clones, about nine tenths appearing once. Sequencing input: peripheral blood. These receptors all come from a man between 45 and 60 years old with active or convalescent COVID-19.

This clone was seen only once. J is TRBJ1-4 and V is TRBV24-1, with 7 bases identical to TRBD1. J gave up 4 bases and V 2 bases, and 3 bases lay outside the gene matches. Per the germline V gene, CDR1 is KGHDR and CDR2 is SFDVKD. The CDR3 loop spans 15 amino acids. The CDR3 nucleotides read TGTGCCACCAGTGATTCCGGGACAGATAATGAAAAACTGTTTTTT. Its translation: CATSDSGTDNEKLFF.

The chain joins TRBV4-2 to TRBJ2-7; D is undetermined. Between the trimmed V and J ends, which lost 0 bases and 0 bases, there was a span of 6 bases. Germline V gene lookup returns CDR1 LGHNA and CDR2 YNFKEQ. The CDR3 has 14 residues. CDR3 region: CASSQDASSYEQYF. CDR3 DNA sequence: TGTGCCAGCAGCCAAGATGCCAGCTCCTACGAGCAGTACTTC.

V usage is TRBV6-5 and J usage is TRBJ2-7; D perhaps matches TRBD2 (6 bases). Germline CDR1 is MNHEY and CDR2 is SVGAGI. Trimming cost V 6 bases and J 6 bases, with 15 bases left between them. The CDR3 is 13 amino acids. The CDR3 sequence is CASSLMTSSEQYF. The CDR3 DNA reads TGTGCCAGCAGCCTCATGACTAGTAGCGAGCAGTACTTC.

The DNA for the CDR3 is TGTGCCAGCAGTCCTCGACAGGACTCCTACGAGCAGTACTTC. This codes for CASSPRQDSYEQYF. V and J are TRBV6-1 and TRBJ2-7; D might be TRBD1 (6 bases). V lost 5 bases, J lost 0 bases, and 11 bases lay in between. Looked up from germline, CDR1 is MNHNS and CDR2 is SASEGT. The CDR3 totals 14 residues.

This clone was recorded a few times. V and J are TRBV7-6 and TRBJ1-3; 9 bases agree with TRBD1. Per germline, CDR1 SGHVS and CDR2 FNYEAQ. The CDR3 spans 17 residues. The J segment lost 3 bases and the V segment lost 5 bases, leaving 11 bases of the junction unmatched. For the CDR3, the DNA is TGTGCCAGCAGCCTAGTCCTACAGGGGGCAAGTGGAAACACCATATATTTT. It specifies CASSLVLQGASGNTIYF.

The chain combines TRBV4-2 with TRBJ1-4, with 8 positions matching TRBD1. Germline-derived CDR1 and CDR2 are LGHNA and YNFKEQ. The CDR3 loop spans 14 amino acids. V dropped 2 bases and J dropped 7; count of bases not matched to a gene: 3. This chain's CDR3 is CASSQSTGGEKLFF. Written as DNA, the CDR3 is TGTGCCAGCAGCCAAAGTACAGGGGGTGAAAAACTGTTTTTT.

This chain joins TRBV5-8 and TRBJ1-1; D may be TRBD1 (6 bases). Germline V gene lookup returns CDR1 SGHTS and CDR2 YDEGEE. Trimming cost V 2 bases and J 5 bases, with 13 bases left between them. CDR3 length: 14 residues. The CDR3 DNA reads as TGTGCCAGCAGCTTACAGGGTCCTCGAACTGAAGCTTTCTTT. Translation gives CASSLQGPRTEAFF.

V is TRBV19 and J is TRBJ2-3, with D maybe TRBD2 (6 bases). The V end was cut by 4 bases, the J end by 5 bases, with 10 bases between. The CDR3 is made up of 13 amino acids. Germline assignment: CDR1 LNHDA and CDR2 SQIVND (reference sequence). In DNA, the CDR3 is TGTGCCAGTAGTACGGGACTCTTAGATACGCAGTATTTT. Residues: CASSTGLLDTQYF. Complete variable domain (other parts from reference TRBV19 and TRBJ2-3): DGGITQSPKYLFRKEGQNVTLSCEQNLNHDAMYWYRQDPGQGLRLIYYSQIVNDFQKGDIAEGYSVSREKKESFPLTVTSAQKNPTAFYLCASSTGLLDTQYFGPGTRLTVL.

This chain joins TRBV9 and TRBJ1-1; D not certain. The germline V and J ends were trimmed by 3 bases and 7 bases, with 16 bases remaining between them. CDR1 is SGDLS, CDR2 YYNGEE, per germline. The CDR3 extends over 14 amino acids. The CDR3 here is CASSAHTRLYEAFF. The CDR3 DNA reads as TGTGCCAGCAGCGCCCACACCCGACTGTATGAAGCTTTCTTT.

The rearrangement uses TRBV3-1 (or the pseudogene TRBV3-2) and TRBJ1-4, with D unclear. The CDR3 has 14 amino acids. CDR1 and CDR2 (germline): LGHDT, YNNKEL (reference sequence). The V end was cut by 2 bases, the J end by 7 bases, with 11 bases between. The CDR3 region has the DNA TGTGCCAGCAGCCAATCGAGTGCGGGTGAAAAACTGTTTTTT. Its protein is CASSQSSAGEKLFF.

V usage is TRBV2 and J usage is TRBJ2-5; 15 bases map to TRBD2. The CDR3 totals 17 residues. Germline V gene lookup returns CDR1 SNHLY and CDR2 FYNNEI. Losses at the gene ends were 6 bases for V and 0 bases for J; bases not matched to a gene: 5. For the CDR3, the DNA is TGTGCCAGCAGGCGAGGACTAGCGGGGGGGCACCAAGAGACCCAGTACTTC. Its translation is CASRRGLAGGHQETQYF.

V usage is TRBV7-9 and J usage is TRBJ1-3, with D unclear. V shed 8 bases and J shed 2 bases, with 7 bases lying between them. CDR3 length: 12 amino acids. The germline CDR1 and CDR2 sequences are SEHNR and FQNEAQ (reference sequence). This CDR3 is CASGQAGNTIYF. CDR3 sequence (DNA): TGTGCCAGCGGGCAGGCTGGAAACACCATATATTTT.

The chain recombines TRBV7-2 with TRBJ1-2; D unresolved. Germline loops: CDR1 SGHTA, CDR2 FQGNSA. Deletions cut 10 bases from V and 0 bases from J, with 30 bases between. This CDR3 comprises 19 residues. CDR3 coding DNA: TGTGCCACAGTTCCCCCCGCCGGTATGTATTCAGAGGCTAACTATGGCTACACCTTC. Its translation: CATVPPAGMYSEANYGYTF.

The V and J genes are TRBV12-3 or TRBV12-4 and TRBJ2-5; D gene uncertain. This CDR3 contains 11 residues. The V end was cut by 6 bases, the J end by 3 bases, with 5 bases between. The CDR3 nucleotides read TGTGCCAGCAGCAGCGAAGAGACCCAGTACTTC. Its protein is CASSSEETQYF.

DNA of the CDR3: TGTGCCAGCAGCCCTTGGGTAGCGGGAGGGCGATTTGAGCTGTTTTTT. Residues: CASSPWVAGGRFELFF. The V call is TRBV7-8, the J call TRBJ2-2; 11 bases fit TRBD2. The CDR3 length is 16 residues. The germline V gene has CDR1 SGHVS and CDR2 FQNEAQ. Germline trimming cut 5 bases from V and 11 bases from J; bases unmatched to any gene: 13. Supplemented by reference TRBV7-8 and TRBJ2-2, the full variable domain reads GAGVSQSPRYKVAKRGQDVALRCDPISGHVSLFWYQQALGQGPEFLTYFQNEAQLDKSGLPSDRFFAERPEGSVSTLKIQRTQQEDSAVYLCASSPWVAGGRFELFFGEGSRLTVL.

The J gene is TRBJ2-5, the V gene TRBV18; 11 bases line up with TRBD2. V lost 3 bases, J lost 3 bases, and 6 bases stayed unmatched. Germline values: CDR1 KGHSH, CDR2 LQKENI. There are 16 residues in the CDR3. DNA of the CDR3: TGTGCCAGCTCACCTTCCCTACTAGCGGGAGAAGAGACCCAGTACTTC. It is translated as CASSPSLLAGEETQYF.

The chain carries TRBV7-8 and TRBJ2-2; 7 nucleotides line up with TRBD2. Losses at the gene ends were 0 bases for V and 6 bases for J; bases not matched to a gene: 4. There are 15 residues in the CDR3. CDR1 is SGHVS, CDR2 FQNEAQ, per germline. DNA of the CDR3: TGTGCCAGCAGCTTAGCCCGGACTAGTGCCGGGGAGCTGTTTTTT. Encoded protein: CASSLARTSAGELFF. Using reference TRBV7-8 and TRBJ2-2 for the parts outside the CDR3, the full variable domain is GAGVSQSPRYKVAKRGQDVALRCDPISGHVSLFWYQQALGQGPEFLTYFQNEAQLDKSGLPSDRFFAERPEGSVSTLKIQRTQQEDSAVYLCASSLARTSAGELFFGEGSRLTVL.

The rearrangement uses TRBV10-3 and TRBJ2-7; 10 bases are shared with TRBD2. The germline CDR1 and CDR2 sequences are ENHRY and SYGVKD. The CDR3 covers 16 residues. After removal of 0 bases from V and 3 bases from J, the junction contained 5 bases not matched to a gene. The CDR3 DNA reads as TGTGCCATCAGTGAGTCCATAGCGGGAGGTGTCTACGAGCAGTACTTC. It encodes CAISESIAGGVYEQYF.

This clone has a handful of counts. The chain recombines TRBV6-2 or TRBV6-3 with TRBJ1-1; D remains ambiguous. CDR1 and CDR2 (germline): MNHEY, SVGEGT. This CDR3 comprises 16 residues. Trimming took 6 bases from V and 0 from J, leaving 17 bases between them. Here the CDR3 reads CASSSPARRMNTEAFF. For the CDR3, the DNA is TGTGCCAGCAGCTCCCCAGCCCGGAGAATGAACACTGAAGCTTTCTTT.

The chain links TRBV18 to TRBJ2-3, with 13 bases lining up with TRBD2. The V segment lost 4 bases and the J segment 5 bases; nucleotides outside the gene matches: 3. Germline CDR1 and CDR2: KGHSH and LQKENI. CDR3 length equals 15 residues. The CDR3 nucleotides are TGTGCCAGCTCACGAGGACTAGCGGGGGAAGATACGCAGTATTTT. Translating gives CASSRGLAGEDTQYF.

This clone came up a few times. The CDR3 coding sequence is TGTGCCAGCAGCGCCGACAGGGGAGGCGAGCAGTACTTC. This gives the protein CASSADRGGEQYF. This chain connects TRBV7-3 to TRBJ2-7, with 8 bases that match TRBD1. From germline, CDR1 is SGHTA and CDR2 FQGTGA. V lost 5 bases and J lost 6; bases outside the gene matches: 6. The CDR3 extends over 13 amino acids.

The chain uses TRBV2 and TRBJ1-6; D remains ambiguous. V was trimmed by 3 bases and J by 10 bases, leaving 10 bases between them. CDR1 and CDR2 from the germline V gene are SNHLY and FYNNEI. The CDR3 is 13 residues long. DNA for the CDR3: TGTGCCAGCAGTGATCTTGGCACATCACCCCTCCACTTT. Its translation is CASSDLGTSPLHF. Full variable domain (outside the CDR3, taken from reference TRBV2 and TRBJ1-6): EPEVTQTPSHQVTQMGQEVILRCVPISNHLYFYWYRQILGQKVEFLVSFYNNEISEKSEIFDDQFSVERPDGSNFTLKIRSTKLEDSAMYFCASSDLGTSPLHFGNGTRLTVT.

The chain uses TRBV6-1 and TRBJ1-5, with 8 nucleotides matching TRBD1. The CDR3 consists of 15 residues. Germline V gene data show CDR1 as MNHNS and CDR2 as SASEGT. V was clipped by 2 bases and J by 5 bases; unmatched bases: 5. As DNA, the CDR3 is TGTGCCAGCAGTGAACTCGGGACAGGTTATCAGCCCCAGCATTTT. Encoded protein: CASSELGTGYQPQHF.

The CDR3 region has the DNA TGTGCCAGCAGCTTTCAGAACACTGAAGCTTTCTTT. Encoded protein: CASSFQNTEAFF. V is TRBV13 and J is TRBJ1-1; the D is unclear. The CDR3 sequence is 12 residues long. The V gene's germline CDR1 is PRHDT and CDR2 FYEKMQ (reference sequence). Trimming stripped 3 bases from V and 1 base from J, with 3 bases between.

The rearrangement uses TRBV5-1 and TRBJ1-1; 9 positions agree with TRBD1. From germline, CDR1 is SGHRS and CDR2 YFSETQ. CDR3 length: 16 amino acids. V lost 3 bases to trimming and J lost 4 bases; unmatched junction nucleotides: 10. The CDR3 coding sequence is TGCGCCAGCAGCTACCCGTTGGGACAGGGCGGCACTGAAGCTTTCTTT. Its translation is CASSYPLGQGGTEAFF.